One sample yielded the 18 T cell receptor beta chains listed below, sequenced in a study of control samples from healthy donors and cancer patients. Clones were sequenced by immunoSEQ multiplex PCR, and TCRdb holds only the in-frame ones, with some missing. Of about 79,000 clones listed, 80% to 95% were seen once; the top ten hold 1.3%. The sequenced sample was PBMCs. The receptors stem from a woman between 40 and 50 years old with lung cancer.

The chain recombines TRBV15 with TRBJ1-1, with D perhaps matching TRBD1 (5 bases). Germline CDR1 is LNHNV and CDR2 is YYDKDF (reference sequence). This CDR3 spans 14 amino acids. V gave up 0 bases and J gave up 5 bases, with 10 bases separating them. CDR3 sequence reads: CATSRDRGGTEAFF. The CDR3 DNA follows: TGTGCCACCAGCAGAGATCGGGGCGGGACTGAAGCTTTCTTT.

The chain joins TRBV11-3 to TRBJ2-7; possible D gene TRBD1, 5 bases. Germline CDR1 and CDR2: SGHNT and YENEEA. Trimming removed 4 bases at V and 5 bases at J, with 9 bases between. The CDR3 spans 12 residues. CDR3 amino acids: CASSSTGDEQYF. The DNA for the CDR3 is TGTGCCAGCAGCTCTACAGGAGACGAGCAGTACTTC.

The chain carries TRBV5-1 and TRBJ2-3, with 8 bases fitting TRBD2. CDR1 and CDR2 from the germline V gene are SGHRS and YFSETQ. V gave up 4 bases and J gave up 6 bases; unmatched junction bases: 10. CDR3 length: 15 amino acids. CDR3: CASSGGLAPTDTQYF. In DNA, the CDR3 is TGCGCCAGCAGCGGAGGACTAGCCCCCACCGATACGCAGTATTTT. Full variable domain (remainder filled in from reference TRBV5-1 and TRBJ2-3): KAGVTQTPRYLIKTRGQQVTLSCSPISGHRSVSWYQQTPGQGLQFLFEYFSETQRNKGNFPGRFSGRQFSNSRSEMNVSTLELGDSALYLCASSGGLAPTDTQYFGPGTRLTVL.

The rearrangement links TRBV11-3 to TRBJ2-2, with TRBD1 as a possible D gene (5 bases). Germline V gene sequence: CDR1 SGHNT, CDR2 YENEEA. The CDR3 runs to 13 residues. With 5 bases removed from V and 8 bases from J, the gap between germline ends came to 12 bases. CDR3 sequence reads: CASSPGPPGELFF. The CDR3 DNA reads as TGTGCCAGCAGCCCAGGGCCCCCGGGGGAGCTGTTTTTT.

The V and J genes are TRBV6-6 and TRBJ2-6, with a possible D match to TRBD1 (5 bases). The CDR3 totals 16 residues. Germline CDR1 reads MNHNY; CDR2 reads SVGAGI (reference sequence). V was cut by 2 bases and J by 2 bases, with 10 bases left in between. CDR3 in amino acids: CASSYARAAGANVLTF. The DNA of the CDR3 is TGTGCCAGCAGTTACGCCAGGGCAGCTGGGGCCAACGTCCTGACTTTC.

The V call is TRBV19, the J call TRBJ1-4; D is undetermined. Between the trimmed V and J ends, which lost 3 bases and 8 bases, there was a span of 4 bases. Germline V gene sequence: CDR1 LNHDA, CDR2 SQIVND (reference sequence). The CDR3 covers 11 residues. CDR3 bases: TGTGCCAGTAGTATGCAGGAAAAACTGTTTTTT. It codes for CASSMQEKLFF. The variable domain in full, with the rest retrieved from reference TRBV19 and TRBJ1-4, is DGGITQSPKYLFRKEGQNVTLSCEQNLNHDAMYWYRQDPGQGLRLIYYSQIVNDFQKGDIAEGYSVSREKKESFPLTVTSAQKNPTAFYLCASSMQEKLFFGSGTQLSVL.

The CDR3: CATTEVPAGFSSYEQYF. CDR3 bases: TGTGCCACCACCGAGGTGCCCGCGGGCTTTAGCTCCTACGAGCAGTACTTC. V gene TRBV24-1 combines with J gene TRBJ2-7; D is perhaps TRBD2 (5 bases). Germline V gene data show CDR1 as KGHDR and CDR2 as SFDVKD. V gave up 8 bases and J gave up 0 bases, with 22 bases separating them. The CDR3 loop spans 17 amino acids.

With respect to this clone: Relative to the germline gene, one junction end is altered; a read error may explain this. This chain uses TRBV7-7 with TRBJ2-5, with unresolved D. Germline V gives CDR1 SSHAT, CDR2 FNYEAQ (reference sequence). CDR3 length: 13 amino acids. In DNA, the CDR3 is TGTGCTAGCAGCTTAGCAGACGCAGAGACCCAGTACTTC. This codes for CASSLADAETQYF.

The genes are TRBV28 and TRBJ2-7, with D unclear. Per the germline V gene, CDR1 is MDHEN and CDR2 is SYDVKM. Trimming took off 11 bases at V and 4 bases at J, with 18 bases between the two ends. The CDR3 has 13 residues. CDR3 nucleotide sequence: TGTGCCTTGGGCCGGCCCGAAATATACGAGCAGTACTTC. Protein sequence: CALGRPEIYEQYF.

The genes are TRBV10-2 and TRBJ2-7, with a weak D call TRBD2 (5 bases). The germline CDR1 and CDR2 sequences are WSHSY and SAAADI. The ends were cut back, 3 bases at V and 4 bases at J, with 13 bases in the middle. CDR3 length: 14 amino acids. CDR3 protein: CASSDPGERYEQYF. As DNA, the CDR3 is TGCGCCAGCAGTGATCCCGGGGAACGATACGAGCAGTACTTC.

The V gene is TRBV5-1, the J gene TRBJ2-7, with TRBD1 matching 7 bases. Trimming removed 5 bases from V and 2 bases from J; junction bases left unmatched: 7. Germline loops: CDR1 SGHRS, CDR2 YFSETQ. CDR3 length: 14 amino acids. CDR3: CASRIRDRTYEQYF. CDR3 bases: TGCGCCAGCAGGATCAGGGACAGAACCTACGAGCAGTACTTC.

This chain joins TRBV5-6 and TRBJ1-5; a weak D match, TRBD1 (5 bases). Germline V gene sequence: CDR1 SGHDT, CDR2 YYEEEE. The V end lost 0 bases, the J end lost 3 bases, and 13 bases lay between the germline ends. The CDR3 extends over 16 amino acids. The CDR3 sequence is CASSLGEGPYNQPQHF. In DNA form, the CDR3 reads TGTGCCAGCAGCTTGGGCGAGGGGCCATACAATCAGCCCCAGCATTTT.

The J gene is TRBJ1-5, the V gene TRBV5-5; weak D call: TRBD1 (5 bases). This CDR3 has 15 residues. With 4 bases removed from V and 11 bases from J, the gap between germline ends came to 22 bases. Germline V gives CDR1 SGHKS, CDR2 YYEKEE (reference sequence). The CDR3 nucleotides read TGTGCCAGCAGCCCTACTACCCGGGGGGAATTGGCCCAGCATTTT. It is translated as CASSPTTRGELAQHF.

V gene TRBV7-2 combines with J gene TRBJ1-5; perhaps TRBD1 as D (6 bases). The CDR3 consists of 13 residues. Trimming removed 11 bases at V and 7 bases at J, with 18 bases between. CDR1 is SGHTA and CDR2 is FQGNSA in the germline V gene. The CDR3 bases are TGTGCCTCGGGAGGGGGGCCAGGGCAGCCCCAGCATTTT. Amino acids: CASGGGPGQPQHF.

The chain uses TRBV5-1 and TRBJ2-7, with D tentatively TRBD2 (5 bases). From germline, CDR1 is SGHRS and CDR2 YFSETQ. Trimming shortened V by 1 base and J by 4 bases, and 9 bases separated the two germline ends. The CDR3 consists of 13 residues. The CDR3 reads CASSLQDLYEQYF. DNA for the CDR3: TGCGCCAGCAGCTTGCAGGACTTGTACGAGCAGTACTTC.

Here the CDR3 DNA reads TGTGCCACCAGGGACAGGGGGATCACTGAAGCTTTCTTT. This sequence encodes CATRDRGITEAFF. The chain is built from TRBV15 and TRBJ1-1; 10 bases map to TRBD1. The germline V gene encodes CDR1 LNHNV and CDR2 YYDKDF (reference sequence). Germline trimming cut 6 bases from V and 4 bases from J; bases unmatched to any gene: 2. CDR3 length: 13 residues.

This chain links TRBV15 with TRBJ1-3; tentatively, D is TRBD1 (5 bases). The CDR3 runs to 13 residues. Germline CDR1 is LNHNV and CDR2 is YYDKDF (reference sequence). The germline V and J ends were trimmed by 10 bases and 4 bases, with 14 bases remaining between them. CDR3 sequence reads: CAISQGTGNTIYF. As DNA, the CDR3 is TGTGCCATAAGCCAGGGAACGGGAAACACCATATATTTT.

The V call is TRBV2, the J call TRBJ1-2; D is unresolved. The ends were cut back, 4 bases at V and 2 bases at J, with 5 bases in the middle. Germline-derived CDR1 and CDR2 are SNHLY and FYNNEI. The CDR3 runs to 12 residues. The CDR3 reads CASSGKNYGYTF. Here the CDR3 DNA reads TGTGCCAGCAGTGGAAAGAACTATGGCTACACCTTC.